This T cell receptor (beta chain) was obtained from a study of vaccination and CD4 T cells after COVID-19 (dated by TCRdb to the early 2020s). A note on the overall study: SARS-CoV-2 positivity had been established in the convalescent patients by nasal swab PCR, and mild disease was recorded in about 9 of these patients and severe disease in one. Six males and four females were included in the convalescent cohort, with two Hispanic individuals, seven Caucasians, two Asians and one multiracial person represented. Two doses of either the Pfizer-BioNTech BNT162b2 vaccine (n=8) or the Moderna mRNA-1273 vaccine (n=2) were administered to participants. Post-COVID blood samples were collected from convalescent patients a median of about 92 days after diagnosis, with a range of about 30 to 161 days. Post-vaccine blood samples were obtained a median of approximately 74 days after the second vaccine dose, with a range of about 14 to 241 days. The cultures were stimulated with overlapping spike peptide pools from SARS-CoV-2 and from the common cold coronaviruses HCoV-NL63, HCoV-OC43 and HCoV-229E. As controls, cultures received a CEFX viral epitope pool (the positive control), an HIV-1 Nef peptide pool (the negative control), or no peptide at all. In ten to eleven COVID-19 convalescent patients and a handful of infection-naive healthy vaccine recipients, researchers compared the spike-specific CD4+ TCR repertoire from before mRNA vaccination with the repertoire from after. Overall results and qualifications from the work: Among the post-vaccine SARS-CoV-2-reactive clones in convalescent patients, a median about 86% showed up only after vaccination, which suggests vaccine-specific priming. Of the vaccine-specific clones found in convalescent patients, nearly all (304 of 307) were mono-reactive for SARS-CoV-2 spike instead of being cross-reactive with common cold coronaviruses. Relatively few convalescent patients were included in the study, and early timepoints after natural infection were not analyzed. An increase in the median number of SARS-CoV-2-reactive clonotypes from approximately 21 after infection to a few dozen after vaccination was observed, but the change was not found to be significant.

This clonotype came up a few times. What this receptor recognizes is not known. Per-nucleotide qualities are absent, and no much larger clonotype sits a single base away. Here V drops 7 bases and J drops 4 bases, and the junction holds 12 bases not matched to any gene. The CDR3 goes from the cysteine to the phenylalanine over 15 residues. Only the CDR3 DNA stays, 45 bases, in frame from base 1. For CDR1 and CDR2, the germline V gene (reference sequence) lists LNHDA and SQIVND. What the treatment or condition label conveys for this sample: roughly 10-day PBMC culture with coronavirus spike peptide pools or control peptides (ViraFEST assay). The study used the ViraFEST assay, which expanded antigen-specific T cells with peptide pools and then identified expanded clonotypes by TCR sequencing. The positive SARS-CoV-2 PCR tests of the convalescent patients were dated from March to December 2020, before the Alpha, Beta and Delta variants emerged in the United States. Each well held around 2.1 million PBMCs cultured with 10 ug/ml peptide pools in IMDM containing roughly 5% human AB serum and approximately 10 IU/ml IL-2. Half of the culture medium was replaced with fresh IL-2-containing medium on days 3 and 7. Once the cells had been in culture for approximately 10 days, the EasySep CD4+ T cell isolation kit was used to isolate CD4+ T cells by negative selection. PBMCs were separated from whole blood using Ficoll-Paque Plus gradient centrifugation and then either used fresh or cryopreserved at -140C. Triplicate wells were generally used for each culture condition.

The protocol used for the library was PCR. DNA from cultured CD4+ T cells underwent TCR sequencing with the Oncomine TCR Beta short-read assay at the Johns Hopkins FTIC core. The QIAamp micro DNA kit was used to extract genomic DNA from the cultured CD4+ T cells. Oncomine TCR Beta libraries from cultured CD4+ T cells were pooled using unique dual indexes and sequenced on an Illumina iSeq 100. Processing in the source paper ran as follows. Non-productive sequences were filtered out, and CDR3s that did not start with C, did not end with F or W, or were shorter than 7 amino acids were discarded. Antigen-specific clonotypes were identified with the MANAFEST web application by comparing peptide-stimulated wells with reference and other culture wells. For a clone to be called positive, the clone needed an FDR below 0.05, an odds ratio above 5, and a productive frequency above 0.1% in at least two of three replicate wells. A clonotype counted as cross-reactive if it showed significant expansion both in the SARS-CoV-2 spike wells and in at least one common cold coronavirus spike condition. Using R version 3.6.1, CDR3 homology was evaluated through Levenshtein distances (stringdist) along with unrooted phylogenetic trees (ape). The raw public reads went through TCRdb reprocessing: fastp at Q25, MiXCR clone calling, in-frame beta chains kept. Every CDR3 protein is listed once, alongside the most common genes and DNA of its rows. The V and J calls, along with clone size, are taken from TCRdb and not from the paper's own processing. The sample yields several thousand distinct CDR3 sequences; 15% to 20% were counted once. The top ten hold 19% of the sample.

The sequence links TRBV19 to TRBJ1-2; 7 nucleotides in the junction match TRBD1. The sample was CD4+ T cells from blood, cultured in vitro. The sequence was obtained from a human donor who had recovered from COVID-19. The sequence in DNA is TGTGCCAGTATCCCCAGTTCAGGGGGGGTCTATGGCTACACCTTC. This codes for CASIPSSGGVYGYTF.